This T cell receptor (beta chain) was sequenced in a study of monozygotic twins with inflammatory bowel disease. The CDR3 covers 13 residues. Germline loops: CDR1 LGHDT, CDR2 YNNKEL (reference sequence). Total RNA input per TCR library was roughly 3,800 ng. Researchers used template switching to add UMIs featuring a 6-nucleotide sample barcode. TCRdb re-analyzed the 5' RACE reads; it lists each CDR3 protein once, without DNA. The sample table includes 350,000 to 550,000 distinct CDR3 sequences. The receptor was isolated from a human donor with ulcerative colitis or Crohn's disease, or a healthy co-twin of an affected twin (not recorded which). The chain links TRBV3-1 to TRBJ2-6. Material for sequencing was blood. The CDR3 spells CASSQVQANVLTF.